These 26 T cell receptor beta chains came from one sample sequenced in a study of CD8 T cells in Susac syndrome. The RNA input was about 0.5 to 1 ug, and it was reverse transcribed with random hexamers. Each CDR3 protein is one row after TCRdb ran MiXCR on the immunoSEQ multiplex PCR reads. The sample shows about 210,000 distinct CDR3 sequences, nearly 97% of them seen only once. Sequenced sample: CD4+ T cells from PBMCs. These receptor sequences come from a human donor with multiple sclerosis.

V gene TRBV14 combines with J gene TRBJ2-1; weak D call: TRBD2 (5 bases). From germline, CDR1 is SGHDN and CDR2 FVKESK. The CDR3 runs 15 residues. Trimming removed 3 bases from V and 1 base from J, with 10 bases in between. CDR3 sequence (DNA): TGTGCCAGCAGCCATTTCCGGGATTCCTACAATGAGCAGTTCTTC. Translating it yields CASSHFRDSYNEQFF.

The V gene is TRBV20-1, the J gene TRBJ1-2, with 7 bases that match TRBD1. Germline V CDR1 and CDR2: DFQATT, SNEGSKA (reference sequence). This CDR3 spans 12 amino acids. With V trimmed by 6 bases and J by 5 bases, 6 bases remained unmatched. The DNA for the CDR3 is TGCAGTGCCCCCGGGACAGCTTATGGCTACACCTTC. This sequence encodes CSAPGTAYGYTF.

The genes are TRBV2 and TRBJ2-1, with 7 nucleotides matching TRBD1. The CDR3 loop spans 15 amino acids. V lost 6 bases and J lost 3; bases outside the gene matches: 8. CDR1 is SNHLY, CDR2 FYNNEI, per germline. CDR3 in DNA: TGTGCCAGCAGAAGCAACCGGGACAGCTACAATGAGCAGTTCTTC. Its translation is CASRSNRDSYNEQFF.

The genes are TRBV5-1 and TRBJ2-5, with 8 positions matching TRBD1. The V gene's germline CDR1 is SGHRS and CDR2 YFSETQ. The CDR3 length is 15 residues. J lost 5 bases, V lost 4 bases, and 10 bases had no gene match. CDR3 in amino acids: CASSPTGTGMETQYF. CDR3 DNA sequence: TGCGCCAGCAGCCCAACCGGGACAGGAATGGAGACCCAGTACTTC.

This clonotype showed up just once. V is TRBV3-1 and J is TRBJ2-1, with D perhaps matching TRBD1 (5 bases). The V gene's germline CDR1 is LGHDT and CDR2 YNNKEL (reference sequence). The CDR3 runs 15 residues. Trimming removed 0 bases at V and 7 bases at J, with 13 bases between. Here the CDR3 DNA reads TGTGCCAGCAGCCAAGACCCCCACAGGCTAAATGAGCAGTTCTTC. Its translation: CASSQDPHRLNEQFF.

V and J are TRBV9 and TRBJ1-2; D might be TRBD1 (5 bases). This CDR3 contains 14 residues. Trimming shortened V by 0 bases and J by 5 bases, and 11 bases separated the two germline ends. Germline-derived CDR1 and CDR2 are SGDLS and YYNGEE. CDR3 region: CASSVGRADYGYTF. The DNA for the CDR3 is TGTGCCAGCAGCGTAGGCAGGGCGGATTATGGCTACACCTTC.

This chain links TRBV29-1 with TRBJ2-1, with TRBD2 matching 12 bases. From germline, CDR1 is SQVTM and CDR2 ANQGSEA. The CDR3 runs 15 residues. The J segment lost 2 bases and the V segment lost 6 bases, leaving 5 bases of the junction unmatched. CDR3 region: CSVRLAGDPYNEQFF. The CDR3 nucleotides are TGCAGCGTCCGACTAGCGGGAGACCCCTACAATGAGCAGTTCTTC.

The rearrangement uses TRBV3-1 and TRBJ2-7; perhaps TRBD2 as D (7 bases). This CDR3 spans 15 amino acids. The V end lost 2 bases, the J end lost 6 bases, and 17 bases lay between the germline ends. Germline V gene data show CDR1 as LGHDT and CDR2 as YNNKEL (reference sequence). This chain's CDR3 is CASSQRGAKGGEQYF. The CDR3 region has the DNA TGTGCCAGCAGCCAACGGGGGGCCAAGGGCGGCGAGCAGTACTTC.

V gene TRBV20-1 combines with J gene TRBJ2-2; a possible D gene is TRBD2 (5 bases). The germline V gene has CDR1 DFQATT and CDR2 SNEGSKA (reference sequence). V lost 1 base to trimming and J lost 0 bases, with 6 bases between them. The CDR3 extends over 14 amino acids. The CDR3 coding sequence is TGCAGTGCTAGAGGGGGAGCGAACACCGGGGAGCTGTTTTTT. This gives the protein CSARGGANTGELFF.

As for this clonotype: One end of the junction does not line up with germline, which may come from a read error. CDR3 residues: CASSQDKGRISSCNEQFF. The CDR3 nucleotides are TGTGCCAGCAGCCAAGATAAGGGACGGATTAGCTCCTGCAATGAGCAGTTCTTC. The rearrangement joins TRBV4-2 to TRBJ2-1; either TRBD1 or TRBD2 may supply D (5 bases each). Germline V CDR1 and CDR2: LGHNA, YNFKEQ. The CDR3 extends over 18 amino acids.

This clonotype is a singleton in its sample. V gene TRBV7-2 combines with J gene TRBJ1-1; D call uncertain. The CDR3 loop spans 15 amino acids. Trimming removed 2 bases from V and 0 bases from J, with 10 bases in between. From germline, CDR1 is SGHTA and CDR2 FQGNSA. CDR3 coding DNA: TGTGCCAGCAGCTTACTTACTTGGATGAACACTGAAGCTTTCTTT. This translates into CASSLLTWMNTEAFF.

This chain joins TRBV29-1 and TRBJ2-7; 9 bases match TRBD1. Germline loops: CDR1 SQVTM, CDR2 ANQGSEA. The J segment lost 5 bases and the V segment lost 4 bases, leaving 12 bases of the junction unmatched. This CDR3 is 15 amino acids long. The CDR3 loop is CSVVGGGTGSHEQYF. CDR3 nucleotide sequence: TGCAGCGTTGTTGGGGGGGGGACAGGGTCCCACGAGCAGTACTTC.

This chain uses TRBV29-1 with TRBJ1-4; 8 bases are shared with TRBD1. Trimming removed 6 bases from V and 5 bases from J; junction bases left unmatched: 2. CDR1 and CDR2 (germline): SQVTM, ANQGSEA. The CDR3 has 12 amino acids. The CDR3 loop reads CSVGQANEKLFF. In nucleotides, the CDR3 is TGCAGCGTGGGACAGGCCAATGAAAAACTGTTTTTT.

This rearrangement joins TRBV7-7 to TRBJ1-5, with 9 bases fitting TRBD1. The CDR3 consists of 17 residues. CDR1 and CDR2 (germline): SSHAT, FNYEAQ (reference sequence). V lost 6 bases and J lost 0; bases outside the gene matches: 9. For the CDR3, the DNA is TGTGCCAGCAGTAATCACAGGGGGCGGACTAGCAATCAGCCCCAGCATTTT. This sequence encodes CASSNHRGRTSNQPQHF.

The chain is built from TRBV7-6 and TRBJ2-5; D unresolved. V was cut by 5 bases and J by 1 base, with 11 bases left in between. Germline-derived CDR1 and CDR2 are SGHVS and FNYEAQ. The length of the CDR3 is 14 residues. CDR3 residues: CASSGPSLQETQYF. The CDR3 region has the DNA TGTGCCAGCAGCGGACCCTCGCTCCAAGAGACCCAGTACTTC. The full variable domain, completed using reference TRBV7-6 and TRBJ2-5, is GAGVSQSPRYKVTKRGQDVALRCDPISGHVSLYWYRQALGQGPEFLTYFNYEAQQDKSGLPNDRFSAERPEGSISTLTIQRTEQRDSAMYRCASSGPSLQETQYFGPGTRLLVL.

The V and J genes are TRBV29-1 and TRBJ1-2; no clear D. The CDR3 spans 12 residues. Germline V CDR1 and CDR2: SQVTM, ANQGSEA. V was cut by 4 bases and J by 5 bases, with 11 bases left in between. In DNA, the CDR3 is TGCAGCGTTGCCTTTGGAAGGTATGGCTACACCTTC. Its translation is CSVAFGRYGYTF. The full variable domain, in which reference TRBV29-1 and TRBJ1-2 provide the parts outside the CDR3, is SAVISQKPSRDICQRGTSLTIQCQVDSQVTMMFWYRQQPGQSLTLIATANQGSEATYESGFVIDKFPISRPNLTFSTLTVSNMSPEDSSIYLCSVAFGRYGYTFGSGTRLTVV.

The CDR3 loop reads CASSLREQETQYF. CDR3 coding DNA: TGTGCCAGCAGCCTACGGGAGCAAGAGACCCAGTACTTC. The chain is built from TRBV3-1 and TRBJ2-5, with D possibly being TRBD2 (6 bases). This CDR3 has 13 residues. Trimming took 4 bases from V and 2 from J, leaving 8 bases between them. Germline CDR1 is LGHDT and CDR2 is YNNKEL (reference sequence).

This clonotype was observed a single time. This sequence joins TRBV12-3 or TRBV12-4 and TRBJ2-6, with D possibly TRBD2 on 6 matching bases. The CDR3 extends over 17 amino acids. Trimming shortened V by 5 bases and J by 3 bases, and 17 bases separated the two germline ends. The CDR3 region has the DNA TGTGCCAGCAGTCCCGGCGGGGCGTCTTTTGGGGCCAACGTCCTGACTTTC. As protein: CASSPGGASFGANVLTF.

The rearrangement links TRBV5-6 to TRBJ1-2; 9 nucleotides line up with TRBD1. Germline loops: CDR1 SGHDT, CDR2 YYEEEE. The CDR3 spans 17 residues. V lost 0 bases, J lost 4 bases, and 10 bases stayed unmatched. The CDR3 DNA sequence: TGTGCCAGCAGCTTGGCCCCACCACAGGGGGCATTCTATGGCTACACCTTC. Its translation: CASSLAPPQGAFYGYTF.

This clonotype was observed a few times. This chain joins TRBV2 and TRBJ1-2, with D uncertain. V dropped 4 bases and J dropped 5 bases, with 8 bases sitting between them. From germline, CDR1 is SNHLY and CDR2 FYNNEI. The CDR3 runs to 12 residues. The CDR3 reads CASSVEGYGYTF. DNA for the CDR3: TGTGCCAGCAGTGTGGAAGGGTATGGCTACACCTTC.

CDR3 in amino acids: CSARSPGAPYEQYF. The CDR3 nucleotides read TGCAGTGCTAGGTCTCCGGGAGCCCCCTACGAGCAGTACTTC. The V and J genes are TRBV20-1 and TRBJ2-7, with D possibly TRBD2 on 6 matching bases. V lost 3 bases and J 2 bases, leaving 14 bases between the germline ends. Germline CDR1 is DFQATT and CDR2 is SNEGSKA (reference sequence). This CDR3 spans 14 amino acids.

For this clonotype: At one end, the junction sequence differs from germline, possibly due to a read error. The chain is built from TRBV20-1 and TRBJ2-7, with D hard to call. Germline V gene data show CDR1 as DFQATT and CDR2 as SNEGSKA (reference sequence). The CDR3 extends over 14 amino acids. Here the CDR3 reads CSARDSGPLLWQYF. DNA of the CDR3: TGCAGTGCTCGAGACTCCGGACCGCTCTTATGGCAGTACTTC.

A single count supports this clonotype. The chain joins TRBV20-1 to TRBJ1-2; 11 positions agree with TRBD1. The CDR3 has 15 residues. Germline trimming cut 1 base from V and 7 bases from J; bases unmatched to any gene: 8. The V gene's germline CDR1 is DFQATT and CDR2 SNEGSKA (reference sequence). The CDR3 DNA is TGCAGTGCTAGAGGCGGGACAGGGGGTGAAAGTGGCTACACCTTC. Its translation is CSARGGTGGESGYTF.

This clonotype was observed once. The V and J genes are TRBV5-1 and TRBJ1-4; 10 positions agree with TRBD1. The CDR3 spans 15 residues. Looked up from germline, CDR1 is SGHRS and CDR2 is YFSETQ. The V segment lost 2 bases and the J segment 6 bases; nucleotides outside the gene matches: 4. Here the CDR3 reads CASSFRQGADEKLFF. The CDR3 DNA reads as TGCGCCAGCAGCTTTCGACAGGGGGCGGATGAAAAACTGTTTTTT.

This sequence joins TRBV5-4 and TRBJ2-3; D remains unclear. This CDR3 is built from 14 residues. V lost 3 bases and J 2 bases, leaving 10 bases between the germline ends. Germline V CDR1 and CDR2: SGHNT, YYREEE (reference sequence). In nucleotides, the CDR3 is TGTGCCAGCAGCTCCCAGGTAGACACAGATACGCAGTATTTT. It yields the protein CASSSQVDTDTQYF.

The chain is built from TRBV29-1 and TRBJ2-3; the D gene is possibly TRBD2 (6 bases). The CDR3 has 14 residues. V lost 4 bases and J lost 4, with 15 bases in between. CDR1 is SQVTM and CDR2 is ANQGSEA in the germline V gene. CDR3 loop: CSVGGTRGADTQYF. The CDR3 DNA follows: TGCAGCGTTGGGGGGACTCGGGGAGCAGATACGCAGTATTTT.